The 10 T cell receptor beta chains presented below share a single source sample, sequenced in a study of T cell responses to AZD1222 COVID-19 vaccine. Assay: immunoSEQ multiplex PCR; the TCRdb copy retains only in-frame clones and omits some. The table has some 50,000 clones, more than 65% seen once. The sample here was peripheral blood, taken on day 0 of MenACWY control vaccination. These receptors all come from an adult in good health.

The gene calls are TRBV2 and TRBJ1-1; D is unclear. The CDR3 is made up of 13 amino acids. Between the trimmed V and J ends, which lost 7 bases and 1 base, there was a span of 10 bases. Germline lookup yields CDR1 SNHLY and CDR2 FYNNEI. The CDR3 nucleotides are TGTGCCAGCACCGTCACTTGGAACACTGAAGCTTTCTTT. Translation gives CASTVTWNTEAFF.

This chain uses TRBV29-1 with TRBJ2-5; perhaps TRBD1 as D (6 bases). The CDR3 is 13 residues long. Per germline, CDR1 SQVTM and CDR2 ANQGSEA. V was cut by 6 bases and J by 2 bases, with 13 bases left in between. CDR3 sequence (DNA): TGCAGCGTCGCCGGGACATGGCAAGAGACCCAGTACTTC. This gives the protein CSVAGTWQETQYF.

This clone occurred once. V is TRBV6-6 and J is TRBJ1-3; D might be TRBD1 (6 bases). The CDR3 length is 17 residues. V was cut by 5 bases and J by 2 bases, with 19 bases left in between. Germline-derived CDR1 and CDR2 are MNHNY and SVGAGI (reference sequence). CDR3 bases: TGTGCCAGCAGTCCCTCCGGTGGGTCAGGGGCTGGAAACACCATATATTTT. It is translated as CASSPSGGSGAGNTIYF.

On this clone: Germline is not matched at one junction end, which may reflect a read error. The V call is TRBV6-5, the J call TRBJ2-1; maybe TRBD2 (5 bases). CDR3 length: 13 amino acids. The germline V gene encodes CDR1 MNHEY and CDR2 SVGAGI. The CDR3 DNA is TGTGCCAGCAGTTACTCCCGGCCTAGTCCGCGGGTCTTC. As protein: CASSYSRPSPRVF.

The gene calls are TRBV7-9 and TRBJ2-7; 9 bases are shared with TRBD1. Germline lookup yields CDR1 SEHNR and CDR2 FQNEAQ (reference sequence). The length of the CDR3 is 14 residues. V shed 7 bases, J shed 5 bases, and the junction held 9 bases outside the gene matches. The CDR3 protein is CASTRTGQGNEQYF. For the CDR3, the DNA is TGTGCCAGCACCCGGACGGGACAGGGTAACGAGCAGTACTTC.

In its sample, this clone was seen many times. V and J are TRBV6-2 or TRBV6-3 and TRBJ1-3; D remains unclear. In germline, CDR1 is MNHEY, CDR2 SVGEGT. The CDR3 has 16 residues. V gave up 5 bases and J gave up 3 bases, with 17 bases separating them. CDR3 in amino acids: CASSPPERLNGNTIYF. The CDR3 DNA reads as TGTGCCAGCAGTCCACCCGAACGACTAAATGGAAACACCATATATTTT.

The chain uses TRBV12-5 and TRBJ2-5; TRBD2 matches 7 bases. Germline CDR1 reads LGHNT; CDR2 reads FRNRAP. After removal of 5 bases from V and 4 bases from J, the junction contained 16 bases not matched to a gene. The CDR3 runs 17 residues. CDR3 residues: CASGPRRAGAGRETQYF. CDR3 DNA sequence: TGTGCTAGTGGTCCCCGGAGGGCGGGAGCGGGGCGAGAGACCCAGTACTTC.

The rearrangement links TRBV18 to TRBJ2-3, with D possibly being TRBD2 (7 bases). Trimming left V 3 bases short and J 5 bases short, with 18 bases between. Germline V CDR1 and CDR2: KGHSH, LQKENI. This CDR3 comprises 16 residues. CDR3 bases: TGTGCCAGCTCACCCCAGCTTGGGGGGGCAGGAGATACGCAGTATTTT. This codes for CASSPQLGGAGDTQYF.

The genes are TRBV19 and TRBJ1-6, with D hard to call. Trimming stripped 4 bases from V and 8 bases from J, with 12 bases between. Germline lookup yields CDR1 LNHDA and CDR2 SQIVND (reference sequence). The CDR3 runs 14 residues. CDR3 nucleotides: TGTGCCAGTAGTACTTCCTTTCGGGATTCACCCCTCCACTTT. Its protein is CASSTSFRDSPLHF. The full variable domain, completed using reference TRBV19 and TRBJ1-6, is DGGITQSPKYLFRKEGQNVTLSCEQNLNHDAMYWYRQDPGQGLRLIYYSQIVNDFQKGDIAEGYSVSREKKESFPLTVTSAQKNPTAFYLCASSTSFRDSPLHFGNGTRLTVT.

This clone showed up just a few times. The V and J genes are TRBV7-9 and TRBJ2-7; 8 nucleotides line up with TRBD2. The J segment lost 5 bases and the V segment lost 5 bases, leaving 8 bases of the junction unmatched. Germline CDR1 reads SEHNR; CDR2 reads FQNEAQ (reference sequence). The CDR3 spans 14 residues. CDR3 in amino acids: CASSPSGSPHEQYF. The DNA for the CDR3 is TGTGCCAGCAGCCCAAGCGGGAGTCCTCACGAGCAGTACTTC.